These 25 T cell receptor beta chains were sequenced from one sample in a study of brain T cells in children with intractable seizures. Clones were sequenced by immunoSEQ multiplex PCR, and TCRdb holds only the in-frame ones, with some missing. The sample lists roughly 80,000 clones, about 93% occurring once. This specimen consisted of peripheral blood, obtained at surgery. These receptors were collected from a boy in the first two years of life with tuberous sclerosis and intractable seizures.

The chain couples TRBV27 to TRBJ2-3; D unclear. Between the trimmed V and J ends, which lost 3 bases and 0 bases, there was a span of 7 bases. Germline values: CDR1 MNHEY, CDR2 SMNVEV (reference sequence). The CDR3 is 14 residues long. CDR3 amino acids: CASSFYSSTDTQYF. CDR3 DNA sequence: TGTGCCAGCAGTTTTTACTCTAGCACAGATACGCAGTATTTT.

The CDR3 DNA is TGTGCCAGCGTTGATGGTAGCACAGATACGCAGTATTTT. This codes for CASVDGSTDTQYF. The J gene is TRBJ2-3, the V gene TRBV27; D gene unclear. CDR3 size: 13 residues. Germline loops: CDR1 MNHEY, CDR2 SMNVEV (reference sequence). Trimming pared 8 bases from V and 0 bases from J, leaving 9 bases between.

The CDR3 sequence: CASSSTGTGIGYTF. DNA of the CDR3: TGTGCCAGCAGCTCAACCGGGACAGGGATTGGCTACACCTTC. The chain has TRBV5-6 and TRBJ1-2, with 9 bases identical to TRBD1. This CDR3 spans 14 amino acids. From germline, CDR1 is SGHDT and CDR2 YYEEEE. V lost 3 bases to trimming and J lost 7 bases; unmatched junction nucleotides: 7.

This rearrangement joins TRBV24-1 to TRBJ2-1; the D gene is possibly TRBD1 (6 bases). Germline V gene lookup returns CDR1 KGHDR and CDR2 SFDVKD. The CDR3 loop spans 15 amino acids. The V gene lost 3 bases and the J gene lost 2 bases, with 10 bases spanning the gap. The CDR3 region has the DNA TGTGCCACCAGTGATCCGAGGACAGCCTACAATGAGCAGTTCTTC. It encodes CATSDPRTAYNEQFF.

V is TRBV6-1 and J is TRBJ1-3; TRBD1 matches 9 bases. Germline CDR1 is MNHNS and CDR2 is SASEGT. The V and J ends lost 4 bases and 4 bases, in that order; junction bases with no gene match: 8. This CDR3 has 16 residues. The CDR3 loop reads CASSGQQGAVGNTIYF. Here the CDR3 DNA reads TGTGCCAGCAGTGGACAACAGGGGGCGGTAGGAAACACCATATATTTT.

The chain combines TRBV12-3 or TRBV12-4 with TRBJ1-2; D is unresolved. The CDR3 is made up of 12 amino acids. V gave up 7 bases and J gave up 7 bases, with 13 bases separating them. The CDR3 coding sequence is TGTGCCAGCAAGTCCGGTGGTATTGGCTACACCTTC. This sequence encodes CASKSGGIGYTF.

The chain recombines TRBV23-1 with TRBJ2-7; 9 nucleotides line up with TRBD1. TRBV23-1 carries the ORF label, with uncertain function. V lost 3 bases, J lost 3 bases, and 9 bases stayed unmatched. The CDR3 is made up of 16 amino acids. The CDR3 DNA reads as TGCGCCAGCAGTCACCGGGGACAGGGTATGGGCTACGAGCAGTACTTC. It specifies CASSHRGQGMGYEQYF.

This chain's CDR3 is CASVPPGPPATEAFF. The CDR3 DNA reads TGTGCCAGCGTGCCTCCGGGACCCCCGGCGACTGAAGCTTTCTTT. V is TRBV18 and J is TRBJ1-1, with D tentatively TRBD1 (5 bases). V was trimmed by 8 bases and J by 5 bases, leaving 21 bases between them. From germline, CDR1 is KGHSH and CDR2 LQKENI. The CDR3 is 15 amino acids.

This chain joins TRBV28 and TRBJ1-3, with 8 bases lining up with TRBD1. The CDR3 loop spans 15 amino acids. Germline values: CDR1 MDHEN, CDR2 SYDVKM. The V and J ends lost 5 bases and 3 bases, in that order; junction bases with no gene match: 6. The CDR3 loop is CASSLAGGYGNTIYF. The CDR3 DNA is TGTGCCAGCAGTCTCGCAGGGGGCTATGGAAACACCATATATTTT.

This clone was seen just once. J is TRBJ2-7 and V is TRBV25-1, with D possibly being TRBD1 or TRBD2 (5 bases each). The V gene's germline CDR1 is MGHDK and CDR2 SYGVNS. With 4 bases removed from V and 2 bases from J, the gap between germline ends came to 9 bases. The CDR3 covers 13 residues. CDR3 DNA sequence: TGTGCCAGCAGTGCCGGGACCACCTACGAGCAGTACTTC. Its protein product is CASSAGTTYEQYF.

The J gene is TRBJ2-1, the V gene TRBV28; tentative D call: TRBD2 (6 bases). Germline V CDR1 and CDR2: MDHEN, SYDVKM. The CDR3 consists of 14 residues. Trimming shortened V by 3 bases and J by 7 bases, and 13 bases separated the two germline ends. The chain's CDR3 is CASSLVSGRNEQFF. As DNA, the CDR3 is TGTGCCAGCAGTTTGGTGTCAGGGAGGAATGAGCAGTTCTTC.

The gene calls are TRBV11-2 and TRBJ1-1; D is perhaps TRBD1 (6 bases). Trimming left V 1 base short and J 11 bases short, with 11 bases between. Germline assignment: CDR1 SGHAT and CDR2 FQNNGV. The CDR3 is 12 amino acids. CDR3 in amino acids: CASSLVRGMAFF. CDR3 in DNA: TGTGCCAGCAGCTTAGTAAGGGGGATGGCTTTCTTT.

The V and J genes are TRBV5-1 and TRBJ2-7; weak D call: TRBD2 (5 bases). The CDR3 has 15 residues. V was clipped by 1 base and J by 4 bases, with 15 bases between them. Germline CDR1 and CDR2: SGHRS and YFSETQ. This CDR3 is CASSLFSDRGYEQYF. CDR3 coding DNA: TGCGCCAGCAGCTTGTTTAGCGACCGAGGTTACGAGCAGTACTTC.

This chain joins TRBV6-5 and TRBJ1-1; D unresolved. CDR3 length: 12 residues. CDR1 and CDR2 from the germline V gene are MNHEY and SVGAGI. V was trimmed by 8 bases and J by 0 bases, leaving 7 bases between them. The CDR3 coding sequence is TGTGCCAGCGATCTCATGAACACTGAAGCTTTCTTT. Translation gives CASDLMNTEAFF.

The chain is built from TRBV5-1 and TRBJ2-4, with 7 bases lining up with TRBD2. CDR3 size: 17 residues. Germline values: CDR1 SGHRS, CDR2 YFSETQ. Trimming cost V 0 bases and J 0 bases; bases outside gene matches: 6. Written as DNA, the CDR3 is TGCGCCAGCAGCTTGGTCTATCGGGGGGAAGCCAAAAACATTCAGTACTTC. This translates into CASSLVYRGEAKNIQYF.

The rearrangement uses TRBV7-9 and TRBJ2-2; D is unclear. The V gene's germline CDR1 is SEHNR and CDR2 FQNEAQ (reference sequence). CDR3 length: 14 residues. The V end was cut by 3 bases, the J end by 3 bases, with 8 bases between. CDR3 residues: CASSFGQDTGELFF. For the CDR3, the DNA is TGTGCCAGCAGCTTCGGCCAGGACACCGGGGAGCTGTTTTTT.

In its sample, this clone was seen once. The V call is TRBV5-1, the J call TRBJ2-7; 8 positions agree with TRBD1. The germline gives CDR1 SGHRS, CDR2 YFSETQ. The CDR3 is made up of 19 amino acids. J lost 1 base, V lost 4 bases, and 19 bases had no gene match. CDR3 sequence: CASSGNKGADRGVSYEQYF. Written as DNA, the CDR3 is TGCGCCAGCAGCGGAAATAAAGGTGCCGACAGGGGAGTTTCCTACGAGCAGTACTTC. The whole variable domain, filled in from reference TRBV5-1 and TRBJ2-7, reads KAGVTQTPRYLIKTRGQQVTLSCSPISGHRSVSWYQQTPGQGLQFLFEYFSETQRNKGNFPGRFSGRQFSNSRSEMNVSTLELGDSALYLCASSGNKGADRGVSYEQYFGPGTRLTVT.

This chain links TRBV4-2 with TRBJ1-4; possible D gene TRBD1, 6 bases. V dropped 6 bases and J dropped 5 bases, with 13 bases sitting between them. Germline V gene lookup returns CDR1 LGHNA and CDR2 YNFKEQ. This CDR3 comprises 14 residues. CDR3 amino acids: CASSLEGVNEKLFF. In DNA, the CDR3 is TGTGCCAGCAGTCTAGAGGGGGTAAATGAAAAACTGTTTTTT.

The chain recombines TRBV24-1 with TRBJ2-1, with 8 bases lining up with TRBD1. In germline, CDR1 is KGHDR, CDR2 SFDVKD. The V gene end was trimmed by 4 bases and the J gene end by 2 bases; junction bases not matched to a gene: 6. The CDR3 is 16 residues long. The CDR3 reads CATSEGTGRPYNEQFF. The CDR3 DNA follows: TGTGCCACCAGTGAGGGGACAGGTCGTCCCTACAATGAGCAGTTCTTC.

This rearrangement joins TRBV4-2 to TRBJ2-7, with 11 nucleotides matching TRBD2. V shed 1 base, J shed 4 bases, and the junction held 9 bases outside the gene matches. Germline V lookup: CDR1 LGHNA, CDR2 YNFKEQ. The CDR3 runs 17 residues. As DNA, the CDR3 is TGTGCCAGCAGCCAAGTAGCGGGGGGGGCCGGAACATACGAGCAGTACTTC. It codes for CASSQVAGGAGTYEQYF.

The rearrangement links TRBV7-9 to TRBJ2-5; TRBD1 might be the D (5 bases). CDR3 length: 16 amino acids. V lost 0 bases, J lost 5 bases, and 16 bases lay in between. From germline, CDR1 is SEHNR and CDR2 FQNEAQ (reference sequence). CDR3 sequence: CASSLAFPGSWETQYF. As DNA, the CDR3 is TGTGCCAGCAGCTTAGCTTTCCCAGGGTCGTGGGAGACCCAGTACTTC.

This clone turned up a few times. The CDR3 region is CASSLGSISNYGYTF. CDR3 sequence (DNA): TGTGCCAGCAGCTTGGGCTCGATTTCCAACTATGGCTACACCTTC. The chain combines TRBV13 with TRBJ1-2; D call uncertain. Trimming removed 3 bases from V and 2 bases from J, with 13 bases in between. Germline loops: CDR1 PRHDT, CDR2 FYEKMQ (reference sequence). The CDR3 consists of 15 residues.

The CDR3: CASSYSWGDTQYF. In DNA form, the CDR3 reads TGTGCCAGCAGTTACTCCTGGGGAGATACGCAGTATTTT. The gene calls are TRBV6-5 and TRBJ2-3; D is unclear. The germline gives CDR1 MNHEY, CDR2 SVGAGI. This CDR3 has 13 residues. Trimming left V 0 bases short and J 5 bases short, with 6 bases between.

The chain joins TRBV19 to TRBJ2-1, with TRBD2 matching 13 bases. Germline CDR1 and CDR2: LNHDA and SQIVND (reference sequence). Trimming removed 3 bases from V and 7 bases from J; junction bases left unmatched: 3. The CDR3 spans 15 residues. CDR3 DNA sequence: TGTGCCAGTAGTATCGGGACTAGCGGGGTGAATGAGCAGTTCTTC. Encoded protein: CASSIGTSGVNEQFF.

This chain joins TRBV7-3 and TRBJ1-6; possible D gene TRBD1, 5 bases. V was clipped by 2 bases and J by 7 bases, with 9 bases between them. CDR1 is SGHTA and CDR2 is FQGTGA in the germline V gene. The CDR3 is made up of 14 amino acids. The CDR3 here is CASSLSRGNSPLHF. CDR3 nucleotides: TGTGCCAGCAGCTTATCAAGGGGCAATTCACCCCTCCACTTT.